This TCR beta chain came from a study of T cell repertoires in cytomegalovirus infection. TCRdb recomputed calls from the reads with MiXCR, one row per CDR3 protein. Of approximately 500,000 distinct CDR3 sequences in the sample, more than 20% were seen once. This clonotype has a single count. The antigen is not known. Study-level points and caveats: Dominating the ex vivo response were HLA-C-restricted CMV-specific TCR beta clonotypes.

The clonotype comes from a human donor in good health (CMV status not recorded). Some clones in this sample may be carry-over from other donors' samples. The sequenced sample was PBMCs.

The DNA for the CDR3 is TGTGCCAGCAGCCCTGGACTAGCGGGAGAGTTGAGAGAGACCCAGTACTTC. As protein: CASSPGLAGELRETQYF. The chain has TRBV5-5 and TRBJ2-5, with 13 bases aligning to TRBD2. Germline-derived CDR1 and CDR2 are SGHKS and YYEKEE (reference sequence). The junction had 10 bases not matched to a gene; V was cut back by 4 bases and J by 4 bases. This CDR3 region has 17 residues.